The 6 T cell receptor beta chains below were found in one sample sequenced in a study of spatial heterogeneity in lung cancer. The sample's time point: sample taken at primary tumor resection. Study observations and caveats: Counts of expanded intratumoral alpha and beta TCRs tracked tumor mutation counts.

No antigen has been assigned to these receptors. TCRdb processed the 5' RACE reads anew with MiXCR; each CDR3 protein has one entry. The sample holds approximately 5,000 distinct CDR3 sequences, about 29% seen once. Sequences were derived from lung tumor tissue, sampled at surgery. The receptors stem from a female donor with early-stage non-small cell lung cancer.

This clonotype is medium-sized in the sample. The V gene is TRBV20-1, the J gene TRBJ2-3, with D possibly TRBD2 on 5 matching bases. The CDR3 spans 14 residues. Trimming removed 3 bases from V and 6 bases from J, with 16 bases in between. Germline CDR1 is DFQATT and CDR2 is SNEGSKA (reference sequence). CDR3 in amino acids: CSASVSVVVDTQYF. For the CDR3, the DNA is TGCAGTGCTAGCGTTAGCGTCGTTGTGGATACGCAGTATTTT.

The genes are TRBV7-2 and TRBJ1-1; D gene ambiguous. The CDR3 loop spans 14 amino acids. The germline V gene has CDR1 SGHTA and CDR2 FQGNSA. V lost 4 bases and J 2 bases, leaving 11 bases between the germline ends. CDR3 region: CASSSRTDNTEAFF. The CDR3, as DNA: TGTGCCAGCAGCTCCCGGACCGACAACACTGAAGCTTTCTTT.

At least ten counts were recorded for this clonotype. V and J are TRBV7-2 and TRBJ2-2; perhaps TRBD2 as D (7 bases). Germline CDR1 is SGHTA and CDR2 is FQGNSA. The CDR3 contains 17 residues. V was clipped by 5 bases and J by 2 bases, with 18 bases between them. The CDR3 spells CASSKRSAGANTGELFF. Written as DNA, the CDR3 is TGTGCCAGCAGCAAACGGTCGGCGGGGGCCAACACCGGGGAGCTGTTTTTT.

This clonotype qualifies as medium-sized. The CDR3 bases are TGCGCCAGCAGCCAAGCGGGGGGACATGAGCAGTTCTTC. This translates into CASSQAGGHEQFF. This chain connects TRBV5-1 to TRBJ2-1; 9 nucleotides align to TRBD2. Germline assignment: CDR1 SGHRS and CDR2 YFSETQ. CDR3 length: 13 residues. V lost 4 bases, J lost 8 bases, and 4 bases stayed unmatched.

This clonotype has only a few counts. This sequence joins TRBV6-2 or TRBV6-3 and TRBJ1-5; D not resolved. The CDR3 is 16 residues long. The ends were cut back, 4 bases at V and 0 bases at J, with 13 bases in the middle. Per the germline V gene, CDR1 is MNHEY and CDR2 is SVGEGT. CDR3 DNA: TGTGCCAGCAGTTCGAACCTCAGGAATAGCAATCAGCCCCAGCATTTT. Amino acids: CASSSNLRNSNQPQHF.

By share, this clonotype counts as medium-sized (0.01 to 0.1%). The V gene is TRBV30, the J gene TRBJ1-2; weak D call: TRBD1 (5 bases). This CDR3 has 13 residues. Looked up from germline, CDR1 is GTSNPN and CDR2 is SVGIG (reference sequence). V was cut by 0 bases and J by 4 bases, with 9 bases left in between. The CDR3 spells CAWSVGATYGYTF. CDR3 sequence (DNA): TGTGCCTGGAGTGTAGGGGCAACCTATGGCTACACCTTC.